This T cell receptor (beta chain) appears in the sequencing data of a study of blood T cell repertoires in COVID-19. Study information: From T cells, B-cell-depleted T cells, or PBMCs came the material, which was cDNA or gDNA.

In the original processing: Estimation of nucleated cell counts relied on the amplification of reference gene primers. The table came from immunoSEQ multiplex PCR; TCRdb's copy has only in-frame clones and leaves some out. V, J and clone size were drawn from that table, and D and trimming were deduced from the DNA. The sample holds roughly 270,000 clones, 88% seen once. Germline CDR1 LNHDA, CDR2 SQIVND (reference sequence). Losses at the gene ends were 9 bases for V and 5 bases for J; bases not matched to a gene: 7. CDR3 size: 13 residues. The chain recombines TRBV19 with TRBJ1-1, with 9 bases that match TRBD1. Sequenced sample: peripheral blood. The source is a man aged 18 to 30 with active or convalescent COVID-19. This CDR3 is CARQGARWTEAFF. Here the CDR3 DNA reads TGTGCCAGACAGGGGGCGAGGTGGACTGAAGCTTTCTTT.